The rows below give T cell receptor beta chains drawn from one sample of a study of vaccination effects on CD4 cells after COVID-19. No antigen has been identified for these receptors. Sequenced by immunoSEQ multiplex PCR; TCRdb stores in-frame clones only, minus some. The sample includes 25,000 to 35,000 clones, roughly 86% of them seen just once. The sample here was CD4+ T cells from PBMCs cultured with HCoV-NL63 spike peptides, taken after COVID-19 vaccination. The receptors stem from a human donor who received a COVID-19 vaccine. Some clones in this sample may be carry-over from other donors' samples. Both conserved end residues are part of each CDR3. D genes are given only for firm matches. Expanded clones get a size class; other rows say once, few or many, or leave the size out.

d_call	v_call	j_call	clone_size	cdr3_aa	cdr3_nt
TRBD1	TRBV2	TRBJ1-2	NA	CASSEVGQGEGYTF	TGTGCCAGCAGTGAAGTGGGACAGGGGGAAGGCTACACCTTC
TRBD1	TRBV5-1	TRBJ1-6	NA	CASSSGTGSSYNSPLHF	TGCGCCAGCAGCTCGGGGACAGGGAGCTCCTATAATTCACCCCTCCACTTT
TRBD1	TRBV3-1/TRBV3-2	TRBJ2-2	NA	CASSVRTGGDTGELFF	TGTGCCAGCAGCGTACGGACAGGGGGGGACACCGGGGAGCTGTTTTTT
NA	TRBV6-4	TRBJ1-2	NA	CASSDPPRPGNYGYTF	TGTGCCAGCAGTGATCCTCCGAGGCCGGGGAACTATGGCTACACCTTC
NA	TRBV19	TRBJ1-5	NA	CASSTTGPPSGPQHF	TGTGCCAGTAGTACCACCGGGCCTCCCTCGGGGCCCCAGCATTTT
TRBD1	TRBV10-3	TRBJ1-1	NA	CAISSTQGRDTEAFF	TGTGCCATCAGTTCTACACAGGGGAGGGACACTGAAGCTTTCTTT
NA	TRBV5-8	TRBJ1-4	NA	CASSSETREGEKLFF	TGTGCCAGCAGCTCGGAAACGCGTGAGGGTGAAAAACTGTTTTTT
NA	TRBV4-1	TRBJ1-1	NA	CASSQSIMGLVNTEAFF	TGCGCCAGCAGCCAGAGTATAATGGGTTTGGTGAACACTGAAGCTTTCTTT
NA	TRBV6-2/TRBV6-3	TRBJ2-1	NA	CASSYRPSDLANEQFF	TGTGCCAGCAGTTACCGGCCCAGTGACCTAGCGAATGAGCAGTTCTTC
TRBD2	TRBV5-1	TRBJ2-3	NA	CASSRLAGGSTDTQYF	TGCGCCAGCAGCAGACTAGCGGGGGGCAGCACAGATACGCAGTATTTT
TRBD1	TRBV6-5	TRBJ1-4	once	CAIDGQASTNEKLFF	TGTGCCATCGACGGACAGGCCTCAACTAATGAAAAACTGTTTTTT
NA	TRBV5-1	TRBJ1-1	once	CASSQGPTEAFF	TGCGCCAGCAGCCAGGGACCCACTGAAGCTTTCTTT
TRBD1	TRBV18	TRBJ1-2	few	CASSKDRGDSEDGYTF	TGTGCCAGCTCCAAGGACAGGGGTGATTCCGAGGATGGCTACACCTTC
NA	TRBV7-9	TRBJ1-3	few	CASSTSGHRSGNTIYF	TGTGCCAGCAGCACCTCGGGACACCGCTCTGGAAACACCATATATTTT
TRBD1	TRBV4-3	TRBJ2-1	NA	CASSRTGDSYNEQFF	TGCGCCAGCAGCCGGACAGGCGATTCCTACAATGAGCAGTTCTTC
TRBD2	TRBV27	TRBJ2-2	few	CASSLLVAGDTGELFF	TGTGCCAGCAGTCTCCTGGTAGCGGGGGACACCGGGGAGCTGTTTTTT
NA	TRBV10-2	TRBJ2-6	NA	CATRSSGANVLTF	TGCGCCACCCGGAGCTCTGGGGCCAACGTCCTGACTTTC
NA	TRBV5-4	TRBJ2-2	NA	CASSLAAANTGELFF	TGTGCCAGCAGCTTAGCGGCCGCGAACACCGGGGAGCTGTTTTTT
TRBD1	TRBV7-9	TRBJ2-3	NA	CASSPGTGADTQYF	TGTGCCAGCAGCCCCGGGACAGGGGCAGATACGCAGTATTTT
NA	TRBV7-9	TRBJ2-5	NA	CASSSRDTWIQETQYF	TGTGCCAGCAGCTCGAGGGACACTTGGATCCAAGAGACCCAGTACTTC
TRBD1	TRBV27	TRBJ1-1	few	CASSLSGQGFKAFF	TGTGCCAGCAGTTTATCGGGACAGGGTTTTAAAGCTTTCTTT
TRBD1	TRBV7-2	TRBJ2-2	NA	CASSRTGWGTGELFF	TGTGCCAGCAGCCGGACAGGGTGGGGCACCGGGGAGCTGTTTTTT
NA	TRBV4-3	TRBJ1-2	NA	CASSQEKGVVGYTF	TGCGCCAGCAGCCAAGAGAAGGGAGTCGTAGGCTACACCTTC
TRBD2	TRBV5-1	TRBJ2-1	once	CASSLEDGRNEQFF	TGCGCCAGCAGCCTAGAAGACGGGAGGAATGAGCAGTTCTTC
TRBD2	TRBV7-2	TRBJ2-3	NA	CASSSFSGGTDTQYF	TGTGCCAGCAGCTCCTTTAGCGGGGGCACAGATACGCAGTATTTT
TRBD1	TRBV4-3	TRBJ2-1	once	CASSQEGQGFSYNEQFF	TGCGCCAGCAGCCAGGAGGGACAGGGGTTTTCCTACAATGAGCAGTTCTTC
NA	TRBV5-6	TRBJ1-2	few	CASRRPGRTNYGYTF	TGTGCCAGCAGAAGACCGGGCCGCACTAACTATGGCTACACCTTC
NA	TRBV3-1/TRBV3-2	TRBJ1-5	NA	CASSQGGRGAPNRPQHF	TGTGCCAGCAGCCAAGGAGGAAGGGGAGCCCCGAATAGGCCCCAGCATTTT
NA	TRBV2	TRBJ1-5	few	CASSEDSGDQPQHF	TGTGCCAGCAGTGAAGATTCAGGGGATCAGCCCCAGCATTTT
NA	TRBV5-1	TRBJ2-2	NA	CASSPLVRGMPGELFF	TGCGCCAGCAGCCCACTAGTTAGGGGTATGCCCGGGGAGCTGTTTTTT
NA	TRBV9	TRBJ2-6	NA	CASSPSMASGANVLTF	TGTGCCAGCAGCCCCTCGATGGCCTCTGGGGCCAACGTCCTGACTTTC